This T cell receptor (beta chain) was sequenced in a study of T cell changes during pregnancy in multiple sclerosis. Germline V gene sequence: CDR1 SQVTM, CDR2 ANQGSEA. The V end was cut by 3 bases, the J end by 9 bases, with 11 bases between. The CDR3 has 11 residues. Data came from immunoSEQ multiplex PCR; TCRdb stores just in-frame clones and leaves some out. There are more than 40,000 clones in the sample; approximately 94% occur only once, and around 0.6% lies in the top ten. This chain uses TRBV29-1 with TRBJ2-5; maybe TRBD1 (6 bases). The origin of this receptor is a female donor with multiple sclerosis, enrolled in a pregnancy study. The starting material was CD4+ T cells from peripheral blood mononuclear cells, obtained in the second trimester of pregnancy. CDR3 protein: CSVEVRGPQYF. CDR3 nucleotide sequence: TGCAGCGTTGAGGTCAGGGGCCCCCAGTACTTC.